The 16 T cell receptor beta chains below come from one sample, sequenced in a study of human thymus T cells. Measured with immunoSEQ multiplex PCR; TCRdb has only the in-frame clones, and not every one. The sample comprises fewer than 85,000 clones, 95% of which are singletons, and 0.034% rests with the top ten. Thymus specimens were resections from corrective heart surgery. The sequenced sample consisted of thymus tissue. The origin of the receptors is a girl under two years old with a congenital heart defect but otherwise immunologically healthy.

This clone occurred once. V usage is TRBV18 and J usage is TRBJ2-3; no clear D gene. Germline values: CDR1 KGHSH, CDR2 LQKENI. The V end lost 3 bases, the J end lost 1 base, and 14 bases lay between the germline ends. The CDR3 is 16 amino acids. The CDR3 DNA follows: TGTGCCAGCTCACCCCATAGTGGTGTCGGCACAGATACGCAGTATTTT. This encodes CASSPHSGVGTDTQYF.

CDR3 amino acids: CASSPIRTSGSGSYEQYF. CDR3 DNA sequence: TGTGCCAGCAGTCCAATTCGGACTAGCGGGAGTGGCTCCTACGAGCAGTACTTC. This chain uses TRBV27 with TRBJ2-7; 13 bases are a match to TRBD2. Germline CDR1 reads MNHEY; CDR2 reads SMNVEV (reference sequence). The CDR3 contains 18 residues. V was pared by 5 bases and J by 0 bases, with 10 bases of the junction left unmatched.

The chain is built from TRBV28 and TRBJ2-1; no firm D call. Per the germline V gene, CDR1 is MDHEN and CDR2 is SYDVKM. Trimming left V 5 bases short and J 2 bases short, with 10 bases between. This CDR3 region has 14 residues. CDR3 DNA: TGTGCCAGCAGTACACTCACTGCCTACAATGAGCAGTTCTTC. It translates to CASSTLTAYNEQFF.

The J gene is TRBJ2-7, the V gene TRBV7-2; maybe TRBD2 (6 bases). Looked up from germline, CDR1 is SGHTA and CDR2 is FQGNSA. The V gene lost 5 bases and the J gene lost 4 bases, with 21 bases spanning the gap. This CDR3 comprises 16 residues. Written as DNA, the CDR3 is TGTGCCAGCAGCGTCCACCCGGTGCGGGACTTTTACGAGCAGTACTTC. Protein product: CASSVHPVRDFYEQYF.

This clone was detected only once. The rearrangement links TRBV27 to TRBJ1-5, with unresolved D. From germline, CDR1 is MNHEY and CDR2 SMNVEV (reference sequence). Trimming removed 9 bases at V and 3 bases at J, with 15 bases between. This CDR3 has 14 residues. Here the CDR3 DNA reads TGTGCCAGTTCTAAGGTTAAGGTCAATCAGCCCCAGCATTTT. Amino acids: CASSKVKVNQPQHF.

This sequence joins TRBV4-1 and TRBJ2-7; TRBD1 matches 10 bases. The V gene end was trimmed by 3 bases and the J gene end by 3 bases; junction bases not matched to a gene: 5. Germline V lookup: CDR1 MGHRA, CDR2 YSYEKL. There are 15 residues in the CDR3. CDR3 protein: CASSHGGTGVYEQYF. The CDR3 nucleotides read TGCGCCAGCAGCCACGGCGGGACAGGGGTCTACGAGCAGTACTTC.

V gene TRBV7-9 combines with J gene TRBJ2-5, with D possibly TRBD1 on 6 matching bases. V gave up 4 bases and J gave up 1 base, with 13 bases separating them. The CDR3 spans 15 residues. The V gene's germline CDR1 is SEHNR and CDR2 FQNEAQ (reference sequence). The CDR3 loop is CASSSVQQGQETQYF. In nucleotides, the CDR3 is TGTGCCAGCAGCTCAGTGCAACAGGGCCAAGAGACCCAGTACTTC.

This chain uses TRBV27 with TRBJ2-7; D is possibly TRBD2 (6 bases). Germline V gene data show CDR1 as MNHEY and CDR2 as SMNVEV (reference sequence). This CDR3 comprises 13 residues. Deletions cut 1 base from V and 5 bases from J, with 9 bases between. CDR3 in DNA: TGTGCCAGCAGTTTATTTTGGGGGGACGAGCAGTACTTC. It is translated as CASSLFWGDEQYF.

CDR3 in amino acids: CASSSQREDTGELFF. Here the CDR3 DNA reads TGTGCCAGCAGTTCCCAGCGGGAGGACACCGGGGAGCTGTTTTTT. The rearrangement uses TRBV28 and TRBJ2-2, with 9 nucleotides matching TRBD2. The CDR3 spans 15 residues. Germline CDR1 is MDHEN and CDR2 is SYDVKM. The V gene end was trimmed by 4 bases and the J gene end by 3 bases; junction bases not matched to a gene: 3.

This rearrangement joins TRBV14 to TRBJ1-1, with 9 nucleotides matching TRBD1. This CDR3 is 23 amino acids long. Losses at the gene ends were 0 bases for V and 5 bases for J; bases not matched to a gene: 28. CDR1 and CDR2 (germline): SGHDN, FVKESK. CDR3 in DNA: TGTGCCAGCAGCCAAGACCGGGGACAGGGTTTTCTTTCGGGCGTGGGTCGGGAAACTGAAGCTTTCTTT. Its protein product is CASSQDRGQGFLSGVGRETEAFF.

The chain combines TRBV7-9 with TRBJ2-5; TRBD2 matches at 7 bases. The V gene end was trimmed by 7 bases and the J gene end by 1 base; junction bases not matched to a gene: 9. CDR1 is SEHNR and CDR2 is FQNEAQ in the germline V gene (reference sequence). The CDR3 consists of 15 residues. The CDR3 sequence is CASNSPSGLQETQYF. In nucleotides, the CDR3 is TGTGCCAGCAACTCTCCTAGCGGACTCCAAGAGACCCAGTACTTC.

The V call is TRBV29-1, the J call TRBJ2-5; tentative D call: TRBD2 (6 bases). V shed 6 bases and J shed 4 bases, with 21 bases lying between them. This CDR3 has 15 amino acids. Per germline, CDR1 SQVTM and CDR2 ANQGSEA. The chain's CDR3 is CSVACHVPEGETQYF. The CDR3 DNA reads as TGCAGCGTCGCCTGCCACGTGCCGGAGGGAGAGACCCAGTACTTC.

The chain couples TRBV27 to TRBJ2-7; a possible D gene is TRBD1 (5 bases). The CDR3 contains 13 residues. Trimming stripped 3 bases from V and 1 base from J, with 7 bases between. Germline V gene lookup returns CDR1 MNHEY and CDR2 SMNVEV (reference sequence). As DNA, the CDR3 is TGTGCCAGCAGTTTCGCAGGGTCCTACGAGCAGTACTTC. Encoded protein: CASSFAGSYEQYF.

The rearrangement uses TRBV4-1 and TRBJ2-5, with D maybe TRBD1 (6 bases). Trimming took off 0 bases at V and 1 base at J, with 18 bases between the two ends. The germline V gene has CDR1 MGHRA and CDR2 YSYEKL. This CDR3 spans 18 amino acids. This chain's CDR3 is CASSQERPGHRAQETQYF. The CDR3 nucleotides are TGCGCCAGCAGCCAAGAAAGGCCGGGACATAGGGCCCAAGAGACCCAGTACTTC.

J is TRBJ2-1 and V is TRBV5-4; D remains unclear. The CDR3 runs 14 residues. From germline, CDR1 is SGHNT and CDR2 YYREEE (reference sequence). Trimming removed 4 bases from V and 8 bases from J, with 16 bases in between. In DNA, the CDR3 is TGTGCCAGCAGCCCCAACCCCTCTGTGGATGAGCAGTTCTTC. Translated: CASSPNPSVDEQFF.

The genes are TRBV20-1 and TRBJ1-2; perhaps TRBD1 as D (5 bases). Trimming left V 5 bases short and J 8 bases short, with 9 bases between. Germline CDR1 and CDR2: DFQATT and SNEGSKA (reference sequence). The CDR3 is 10 residues long. The CDR3 sequence: CSAPGRGYTF. CDR3 sequence (DNA): TGCAGTGCTCCAGGGAGGGGCTACACCTTC.